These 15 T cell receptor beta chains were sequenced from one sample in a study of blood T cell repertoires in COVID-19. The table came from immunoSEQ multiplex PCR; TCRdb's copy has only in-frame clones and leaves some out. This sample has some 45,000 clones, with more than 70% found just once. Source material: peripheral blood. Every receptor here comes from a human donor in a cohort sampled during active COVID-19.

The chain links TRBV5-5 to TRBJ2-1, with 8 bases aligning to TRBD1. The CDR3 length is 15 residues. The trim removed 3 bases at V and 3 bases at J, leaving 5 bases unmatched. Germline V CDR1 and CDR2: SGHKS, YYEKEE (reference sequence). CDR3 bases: TGTGCCAGCAGCTCCCAGGGGGCGGTCTACAATGAGCAGTTCTTC. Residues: CASSSQGAVYNEQFF.

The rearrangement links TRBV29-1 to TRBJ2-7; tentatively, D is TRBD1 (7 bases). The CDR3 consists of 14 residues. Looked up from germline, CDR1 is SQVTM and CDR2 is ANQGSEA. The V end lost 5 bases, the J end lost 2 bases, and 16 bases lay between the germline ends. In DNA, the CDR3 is TGCAGCGTTCAAAAAGCCAGGGGGGCCTACGAGCAGTACTTC. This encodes CSVQKARGAYEQYF.

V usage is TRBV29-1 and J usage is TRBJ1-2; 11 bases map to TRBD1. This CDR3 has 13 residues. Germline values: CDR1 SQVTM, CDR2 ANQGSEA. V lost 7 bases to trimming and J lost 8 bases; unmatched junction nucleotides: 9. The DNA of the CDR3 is TGCAGCGCCCTCGGACAGGGGGCGGACGGCTACACCTTC. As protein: CSALGQGADGYTF.

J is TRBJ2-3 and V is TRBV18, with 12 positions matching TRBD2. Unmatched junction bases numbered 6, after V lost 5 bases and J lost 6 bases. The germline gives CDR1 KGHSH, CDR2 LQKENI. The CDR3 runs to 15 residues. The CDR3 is CASSTTSGGPDTQYF. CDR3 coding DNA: TGTGCCAGCTCAACCACTAGCGGGGGGCCGGATACGCAGTATTTT.

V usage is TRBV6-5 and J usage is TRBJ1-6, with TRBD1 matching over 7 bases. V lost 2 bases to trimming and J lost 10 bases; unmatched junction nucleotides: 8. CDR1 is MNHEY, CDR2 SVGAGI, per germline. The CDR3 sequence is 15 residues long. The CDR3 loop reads CASSYGQERNSPLHF. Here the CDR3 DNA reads TGTGCCAGCAGTTACGGACAGGAGAGGAACTCACCCCTCCACTTT.

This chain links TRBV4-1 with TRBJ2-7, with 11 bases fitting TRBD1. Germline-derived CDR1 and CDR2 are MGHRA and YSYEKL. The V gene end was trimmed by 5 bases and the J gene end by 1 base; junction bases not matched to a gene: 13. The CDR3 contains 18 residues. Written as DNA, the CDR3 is TGCGCCAGCAGCTACAGGACAGGGGGCTTTGAGGGGTCCTACGAGCAGTACTTC. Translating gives CASSYRTGGFEGSYEQYF.

The CDR3 here is CASSQGPGQGSTGELFF. CDR3 DNA: TGCGCCAGCAGCCAAGGGCCGGGACAGGGGAGCACCGGGGAGCTGTTTTTT. This chain joins TRBV4-1 and TRBJ2-2; 10 bases align to TRBD1. The CDR3 has 17 residues. J gave up 4 bases and V 1 base, and 6 bases lay outside the gene matches. Germline CDR1 and CDR2: MGHRA and YSYEKL.

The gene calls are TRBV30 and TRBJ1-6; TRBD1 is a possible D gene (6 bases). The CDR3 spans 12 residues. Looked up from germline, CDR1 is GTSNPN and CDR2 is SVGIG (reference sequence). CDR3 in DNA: TGTGCGCGGGGGGCCCAAAATTCACCCCTCCACTTT. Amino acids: CARGAQNSPLHF. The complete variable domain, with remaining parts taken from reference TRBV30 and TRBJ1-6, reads SQTIHQWPATLVQPVGSPLSLECTVEGTSNPNLYWYRQAAGRGLQLLFYSVGIGQISSEVPQNLSASRPQDRQFILSSKKLLLSDSGFYLCARGAQNSPLHFGNGTRLTVT.

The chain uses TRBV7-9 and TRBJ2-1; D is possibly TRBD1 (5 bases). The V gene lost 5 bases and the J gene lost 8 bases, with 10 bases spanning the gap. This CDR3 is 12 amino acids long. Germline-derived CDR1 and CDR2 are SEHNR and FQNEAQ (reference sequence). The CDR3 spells CASSLLGDEQFF. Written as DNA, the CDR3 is TGTGCCAGCAGCCTCCTAGGGGATGAGCAGTTCTTC.

In DNA, the CDR3 is TGTGCCAGCAGCGCCGGGACAGGGTCAACCACAGATACGCAGTATTTT. It codes for CASSAGTGSTTDTQYF. The chain employs TRBV9 and TRBJ2-3, with TRBD1 matching over 9 bases. V lost 3 bases to trimming and J lost 2 bases; unmatched junction nucleotides: 7. Germline V lookup: CDR1 SGDLS, CDR2 YYNGEE. The CDR3 has 16 amino acids.

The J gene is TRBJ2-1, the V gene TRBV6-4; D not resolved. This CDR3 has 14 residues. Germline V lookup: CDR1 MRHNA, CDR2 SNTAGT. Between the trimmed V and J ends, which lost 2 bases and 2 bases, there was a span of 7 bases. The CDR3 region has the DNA TGTGCCAGCAGTGACCTAGAAGCCTACAATGAGCAGTTCTTC. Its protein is CASSDLEAYNEQFF.

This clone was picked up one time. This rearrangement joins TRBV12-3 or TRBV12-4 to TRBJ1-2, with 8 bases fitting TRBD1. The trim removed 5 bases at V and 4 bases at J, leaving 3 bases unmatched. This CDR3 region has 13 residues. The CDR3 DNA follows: TGTGCCAGCAGTACGGGACAGGCCTATGGCTACACCTTC. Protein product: CASSTGQAYGYTF.

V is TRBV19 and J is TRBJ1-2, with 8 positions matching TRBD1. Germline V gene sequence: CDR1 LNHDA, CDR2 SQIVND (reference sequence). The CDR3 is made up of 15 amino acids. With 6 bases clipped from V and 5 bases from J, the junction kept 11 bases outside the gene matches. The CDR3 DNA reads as TGTGCCAGTAGCCGGACAGGGTACTTGGTTTATGGCTACACCTTC. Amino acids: CASSRTGYLVYGYTF.

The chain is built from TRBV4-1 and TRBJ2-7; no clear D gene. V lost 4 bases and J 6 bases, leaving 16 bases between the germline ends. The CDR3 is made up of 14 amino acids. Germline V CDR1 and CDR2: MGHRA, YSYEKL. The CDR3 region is CASSPRPIVGEQYF. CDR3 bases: TGCGCCAGCAGCCCCAGGCCCATAGTAGGCGAGCAGTACTTC.

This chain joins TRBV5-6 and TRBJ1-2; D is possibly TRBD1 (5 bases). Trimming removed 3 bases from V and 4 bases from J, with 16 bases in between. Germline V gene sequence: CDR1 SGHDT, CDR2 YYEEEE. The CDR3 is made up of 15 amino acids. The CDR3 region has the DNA TGTGCCAGCAGCTGGGTAGGGGCAAAGGGCTATGGCTACACCTTC. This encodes CASSWVGAKGYGYTF. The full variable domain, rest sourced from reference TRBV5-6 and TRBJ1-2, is DAGVTQSPTHLIKTRGQQVTLRCSPKSGHDTVSWYQQALGQGPQFIFQYYEEEERQRGNFPDRFSGHQFPNYSSELNVNALLLGDSALYLCASSWVGAKGYGYTFGSGTRLTVV.